The T cell receptor (beta chain) under discussion was sequenced for a study of blood T cells in healthy people across ages. On the study more broadly: Using template switching, researchers captured about one barcoded beta molecule for each two T cells. The study's findings and limits: Long-lived donors had more naive CD4+ cells and higher diversity than aged donors. Per million T cells, TCR beta diversity dropped roughly linearly as age increased.

This clonotype was recorded at least ten times. Its antigen is still unknown. The total RNA that was extracted per sample amounted to at least 5 micrograms. The second PCR ran 7 to 11 cycles with a sample-barcoded 5' primer and J-beta primers. TCRdb called the 5' RACE reads again in MiXCR, with one record for every CDR3 protein. Of 850,000 or so distinct CDR3 sequences in the sample, 29% were seen once. This CDR3 region has 12 residues. Germline loops: CDR1 ENHRY, CDR2 SYGVKD. V was trimmed by 0 bases and J by 5 bases, leaving 4 bases between them. The clonotype comes from a woman aged 80 or older in good health. The specimen sequenced was blood. The rearrangement links TRBV10-3 to TRBJ1-2; D remains unclear. DNA for the CDR3: TGTGCCATCAGTGAGTCTTCATATGGCTACACCTTC. Translation: CAISESSYGYTF.